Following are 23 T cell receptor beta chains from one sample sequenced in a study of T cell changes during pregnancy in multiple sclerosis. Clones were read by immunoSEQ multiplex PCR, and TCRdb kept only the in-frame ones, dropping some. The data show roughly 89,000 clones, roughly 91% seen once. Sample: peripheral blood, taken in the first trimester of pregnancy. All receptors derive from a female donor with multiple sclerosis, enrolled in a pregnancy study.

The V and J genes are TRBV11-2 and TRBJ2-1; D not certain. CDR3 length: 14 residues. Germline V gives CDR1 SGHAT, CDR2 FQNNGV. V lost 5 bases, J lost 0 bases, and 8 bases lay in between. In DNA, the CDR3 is TGTGCCAGCAGCCGCGACACCTCCTACAATGAGCAGTTCTTC. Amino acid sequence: CASSRDTSYNEQFF. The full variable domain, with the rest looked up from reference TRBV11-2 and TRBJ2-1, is EAGVAQSPRYKIIEKRQSVAFWCNPISGHATLYWYQQILGQGPKLLIQFQNNGVVDDSQLPKDRFSAERLKGVDSTLKIQPAKLEDSAVYLCASSRDTSYNEQFFGPGTRLTVL.

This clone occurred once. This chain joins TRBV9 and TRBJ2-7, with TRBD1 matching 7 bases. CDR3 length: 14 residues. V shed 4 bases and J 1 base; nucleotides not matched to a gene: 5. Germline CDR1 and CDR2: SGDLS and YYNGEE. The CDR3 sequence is CASSTGDSSYEQYF. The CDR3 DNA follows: TGTGCCAGCAGCACAGGGGACAGTTCCTACGAGCAGTACTTC.

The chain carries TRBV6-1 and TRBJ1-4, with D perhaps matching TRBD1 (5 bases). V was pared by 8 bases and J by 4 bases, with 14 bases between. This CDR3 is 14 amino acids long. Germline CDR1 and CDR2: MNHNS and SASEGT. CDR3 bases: TGTGCCAGCCAAGCCGGGGGGAATAATGAAAAACTGTTTTTT. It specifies CASQAGGNNEKLFF.

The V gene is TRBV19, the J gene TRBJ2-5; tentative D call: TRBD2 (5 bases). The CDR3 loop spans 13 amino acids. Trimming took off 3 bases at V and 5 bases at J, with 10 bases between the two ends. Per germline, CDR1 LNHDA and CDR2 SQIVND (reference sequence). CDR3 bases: TGTGCCAGTAGTATTCGAGGCGGGGAGACCCAGTACTTC. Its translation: CASSIRGGETQYF.

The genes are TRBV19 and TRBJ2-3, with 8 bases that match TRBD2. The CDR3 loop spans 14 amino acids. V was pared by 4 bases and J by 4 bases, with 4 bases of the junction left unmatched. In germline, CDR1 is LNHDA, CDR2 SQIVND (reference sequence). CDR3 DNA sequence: TGTGCCAGTAGTACTGGACTAGCATCAGATACGCAGTATTTT. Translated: CASSTGLASDTQYF.

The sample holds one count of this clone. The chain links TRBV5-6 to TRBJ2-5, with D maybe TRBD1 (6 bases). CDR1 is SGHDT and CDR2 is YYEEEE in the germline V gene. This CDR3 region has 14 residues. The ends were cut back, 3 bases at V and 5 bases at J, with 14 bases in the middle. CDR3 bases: TGTGCCAGCAGCTCAGGGGTCGTAGGGGAGACCCAGTACTTC. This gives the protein CASSSGVVGETQYF.

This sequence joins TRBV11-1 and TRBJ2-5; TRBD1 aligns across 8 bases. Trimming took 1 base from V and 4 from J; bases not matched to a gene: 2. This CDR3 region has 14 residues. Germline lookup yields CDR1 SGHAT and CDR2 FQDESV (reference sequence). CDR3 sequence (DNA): TGTGCCAGCAGCTTAGGAGACAGGGGAGAGACCCAGTACTTC. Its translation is CASSLGDRGETQYF.

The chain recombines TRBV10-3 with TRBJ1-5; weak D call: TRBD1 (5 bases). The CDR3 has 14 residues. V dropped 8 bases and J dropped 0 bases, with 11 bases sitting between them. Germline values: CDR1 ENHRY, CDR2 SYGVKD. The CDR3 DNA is TGTGCCATCGGTCAGGACATTAGCAATCAGCCCCAGCATTTT. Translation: CAIGQDISNQPQHF.

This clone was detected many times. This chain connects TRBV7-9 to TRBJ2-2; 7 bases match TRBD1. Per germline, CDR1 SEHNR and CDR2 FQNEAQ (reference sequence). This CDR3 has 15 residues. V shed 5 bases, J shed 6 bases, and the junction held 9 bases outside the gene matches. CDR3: CASSATTGDAGELFF. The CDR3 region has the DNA TGTGCCAGCAGCGCTACCACAGGGGACGCCGGGGAGCTGTTTTTT.

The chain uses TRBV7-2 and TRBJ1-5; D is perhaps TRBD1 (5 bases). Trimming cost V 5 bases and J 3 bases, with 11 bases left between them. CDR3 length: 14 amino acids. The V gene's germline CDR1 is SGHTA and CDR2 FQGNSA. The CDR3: CASSDRGNNQPQHF. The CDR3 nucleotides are TGTGCCAGCAGCGATAGGGGCAACAATCAGCCCCAGCATTTT.

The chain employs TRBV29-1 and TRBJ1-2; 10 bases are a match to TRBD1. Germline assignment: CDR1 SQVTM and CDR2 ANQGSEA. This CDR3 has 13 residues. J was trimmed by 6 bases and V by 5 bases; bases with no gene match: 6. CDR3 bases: TGCAGCGTTCCGAGGGACAGGGGCCATGGCTACACCTTC. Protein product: CSVPRDRGHGYTF.

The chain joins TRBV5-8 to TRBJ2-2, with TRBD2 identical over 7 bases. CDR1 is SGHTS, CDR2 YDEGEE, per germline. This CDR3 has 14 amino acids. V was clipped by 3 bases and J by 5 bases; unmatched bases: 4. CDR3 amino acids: CASSSGGGTGELFF. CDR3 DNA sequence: TGTGCCAGCAGCTCCGGGGGAGGGACCGGGGAGCTGTTTTTT. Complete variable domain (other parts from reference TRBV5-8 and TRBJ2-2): EAGVTQSPTHLIKTRGQQATLRCSPISGHTSVYWYQQALGLGLQFLLWYDEGEERNRGNFPPRFSGRQFPNYSSELNVNALELEDSALYLCASSSGGGTGELFFGEGSRLTVL.

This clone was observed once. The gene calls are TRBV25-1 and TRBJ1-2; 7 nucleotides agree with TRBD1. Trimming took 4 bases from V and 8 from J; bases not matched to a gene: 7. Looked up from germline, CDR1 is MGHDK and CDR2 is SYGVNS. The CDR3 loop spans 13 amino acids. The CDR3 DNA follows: TGTGCCAGCAGTGCCCGACAGGGCGGCGGCTACACCTTC. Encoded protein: CASSARQGGGYTF.

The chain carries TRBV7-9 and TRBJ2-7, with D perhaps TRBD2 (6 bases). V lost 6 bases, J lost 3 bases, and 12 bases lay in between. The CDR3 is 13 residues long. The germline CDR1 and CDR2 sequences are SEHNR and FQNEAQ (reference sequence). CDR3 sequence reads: CASREGRNYEQYF. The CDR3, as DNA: TGTGCCAGCAGGGAGGGCCGTAACTACGAGCAGTACTTC.

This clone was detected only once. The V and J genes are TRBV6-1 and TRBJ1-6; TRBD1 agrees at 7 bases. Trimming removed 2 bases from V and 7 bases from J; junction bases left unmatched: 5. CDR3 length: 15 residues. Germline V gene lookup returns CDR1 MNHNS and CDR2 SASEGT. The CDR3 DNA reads TGTGCCAGCAGTGAACAGACAGGGACGAATTCACCCCTCCACTTT. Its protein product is CASSEQTGTNSPLHF.

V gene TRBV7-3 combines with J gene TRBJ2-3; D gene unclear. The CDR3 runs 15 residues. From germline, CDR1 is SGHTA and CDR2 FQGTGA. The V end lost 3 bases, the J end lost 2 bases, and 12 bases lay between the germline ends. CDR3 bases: TGTGCCAGCAGCTTGGGTTTCGGGTTCACAGATACGCAGTATTTT. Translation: CASSLGFGFTDTQYF.

Here the CDR3 DNA reads TGTGCCAGCAGCTACGGGACAGCGTTATCCACTGAAGCTTTCTTT. Residues: CASSYGTALSTEAFF. The chain links TRBV5-6 to TRBJ1-1, with 7 bases matching TRBD1. The length of the CDR3 is 15 residues. J was trimmed by 4 bases and V by 3 bases; bases with no gene match: 9. Germline V gives CDR1 SGHDT, CDR2 YYEEEE.

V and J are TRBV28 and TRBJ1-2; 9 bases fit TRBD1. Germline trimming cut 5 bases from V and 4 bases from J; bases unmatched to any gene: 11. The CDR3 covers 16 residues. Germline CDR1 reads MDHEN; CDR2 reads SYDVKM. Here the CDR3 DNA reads TGTGCCAGCAGTCCCGGGACAGGGCCTATCATCTATGGCTACACCTTC. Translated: CASSPGTGPIIYGYTF.

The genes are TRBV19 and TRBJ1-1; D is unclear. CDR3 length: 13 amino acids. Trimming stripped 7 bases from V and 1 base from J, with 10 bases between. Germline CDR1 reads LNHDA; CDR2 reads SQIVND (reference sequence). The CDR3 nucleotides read TGTGCCAGTACGGAGGACCGGAACACTGAAGCTTTCTTT. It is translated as CASTEDRNTEAFF.

The CDR3 DNA is TGTGCCAGCAGCCCCCAGGGGACTAGCGGGGGCCTTTCCTACAATGAGCAGTTCTTC. Residues: CASSPQGTSGGLSYNEQFF. The V call is TRBV7-3, the J call TRBJ2-1; TRBD2 matches at 14 bases. Germline trimming cut 5 bases from V and 1 base from J; bases unmatched to any gene: 10. This CDR3 has 19 residues. Germline values: CDR1 SGHTA, CDR2 FQGTGA.

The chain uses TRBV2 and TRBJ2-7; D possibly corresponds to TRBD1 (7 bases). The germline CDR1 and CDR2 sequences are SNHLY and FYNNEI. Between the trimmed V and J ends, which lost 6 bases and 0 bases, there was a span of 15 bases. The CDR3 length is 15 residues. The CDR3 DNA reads TGTGCCAGCAGCGTCTCGCGGGACAGCTCCTACGAGCAGTACTTC. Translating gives CASSVSRDSSYEQYF.

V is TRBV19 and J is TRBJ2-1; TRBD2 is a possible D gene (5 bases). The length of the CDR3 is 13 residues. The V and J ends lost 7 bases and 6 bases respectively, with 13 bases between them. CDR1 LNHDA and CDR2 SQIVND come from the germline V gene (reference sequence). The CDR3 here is CASKDLARNEQFF. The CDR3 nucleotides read TGTGCCAGTAAGGATTTAGCGCGCAATGAGCAGTTCTTC.

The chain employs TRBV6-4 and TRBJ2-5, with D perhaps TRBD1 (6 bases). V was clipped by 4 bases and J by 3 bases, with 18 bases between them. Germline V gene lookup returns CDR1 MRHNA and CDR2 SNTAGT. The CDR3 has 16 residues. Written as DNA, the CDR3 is TGTGCCAGCAGTGGGTCTTTCCGGGACACCAAAGAGACCCAGTACTTC. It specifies CASSGSFRDTKETQYF.